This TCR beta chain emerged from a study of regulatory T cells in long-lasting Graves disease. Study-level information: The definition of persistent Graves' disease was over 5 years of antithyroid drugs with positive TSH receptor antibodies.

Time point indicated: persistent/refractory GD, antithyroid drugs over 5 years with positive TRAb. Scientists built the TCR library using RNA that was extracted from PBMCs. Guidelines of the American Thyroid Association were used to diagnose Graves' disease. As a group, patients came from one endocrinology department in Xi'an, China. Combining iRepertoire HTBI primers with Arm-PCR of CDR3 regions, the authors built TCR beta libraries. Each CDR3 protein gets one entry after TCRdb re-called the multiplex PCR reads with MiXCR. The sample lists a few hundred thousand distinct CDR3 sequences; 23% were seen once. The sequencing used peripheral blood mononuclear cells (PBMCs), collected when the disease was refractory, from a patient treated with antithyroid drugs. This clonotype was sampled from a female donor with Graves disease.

The CDR3 DNA sequence: TGTGCCAGCAGCACTCGATCCGACAGGAGCTCCTACGAGCAGTACTTC. Its translation is CASSTRSDRSSYEQYF. The chain joins TRBV7-9 to TRBJ2-7; tentative D call: TRBD1 (6 bases). Germline V gene lookup returns CDR1 SEHNR and CDR2 FQNEAQ (reference sequence). The CDR3 is made up of 16 amino acids. Trimming pared 5 bases from V and 0 bases from J, leaving 17 bases between.